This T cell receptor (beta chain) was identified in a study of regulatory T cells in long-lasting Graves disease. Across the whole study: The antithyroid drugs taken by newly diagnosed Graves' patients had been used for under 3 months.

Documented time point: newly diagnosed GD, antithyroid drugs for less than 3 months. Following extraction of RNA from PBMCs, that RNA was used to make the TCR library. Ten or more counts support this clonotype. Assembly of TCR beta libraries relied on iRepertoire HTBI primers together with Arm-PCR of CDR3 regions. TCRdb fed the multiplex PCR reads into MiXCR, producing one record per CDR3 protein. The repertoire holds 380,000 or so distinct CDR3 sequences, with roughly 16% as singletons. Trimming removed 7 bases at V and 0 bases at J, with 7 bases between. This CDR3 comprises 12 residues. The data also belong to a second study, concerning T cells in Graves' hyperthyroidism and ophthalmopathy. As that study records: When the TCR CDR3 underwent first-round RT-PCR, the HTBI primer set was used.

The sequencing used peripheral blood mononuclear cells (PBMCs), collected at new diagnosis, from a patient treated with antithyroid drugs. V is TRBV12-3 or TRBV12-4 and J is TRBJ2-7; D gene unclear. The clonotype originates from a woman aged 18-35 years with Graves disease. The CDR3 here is CASTRNSYEQYF. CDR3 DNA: TGTGCCAGCACCCGAAACTCCTACGAGCAGTACTTC.